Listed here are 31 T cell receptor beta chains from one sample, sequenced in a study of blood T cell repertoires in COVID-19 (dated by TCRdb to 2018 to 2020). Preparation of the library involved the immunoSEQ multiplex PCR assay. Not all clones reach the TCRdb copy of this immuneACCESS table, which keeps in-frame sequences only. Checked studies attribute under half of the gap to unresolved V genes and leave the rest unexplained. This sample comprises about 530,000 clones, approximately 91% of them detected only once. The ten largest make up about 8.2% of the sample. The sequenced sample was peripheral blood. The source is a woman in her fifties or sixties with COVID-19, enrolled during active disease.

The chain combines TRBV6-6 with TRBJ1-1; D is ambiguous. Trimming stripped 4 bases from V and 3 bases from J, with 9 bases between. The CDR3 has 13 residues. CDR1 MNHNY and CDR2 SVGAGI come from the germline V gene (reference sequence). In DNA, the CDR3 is TGTGCCAGCAGTTCTCTAGGAGACACTGAAGCTTTCTTT. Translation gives CASSSLGDTEAFF.

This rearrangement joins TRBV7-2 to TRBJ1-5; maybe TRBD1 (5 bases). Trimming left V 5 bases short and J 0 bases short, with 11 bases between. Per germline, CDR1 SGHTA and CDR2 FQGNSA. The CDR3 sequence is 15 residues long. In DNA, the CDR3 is TGTGCCAGCAGCCAAGACGGACATAGCAATCAGCCCCAGCATTTT. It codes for CASSQDGHSNQPQHF.

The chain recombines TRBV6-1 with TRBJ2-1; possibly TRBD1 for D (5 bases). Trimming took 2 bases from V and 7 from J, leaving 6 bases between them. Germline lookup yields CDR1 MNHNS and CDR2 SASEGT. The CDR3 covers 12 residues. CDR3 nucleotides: TGTGCCAGCAGTGAACCAGGGAATGAGCAGTTCTTC. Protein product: CASSEPGNEQFF.

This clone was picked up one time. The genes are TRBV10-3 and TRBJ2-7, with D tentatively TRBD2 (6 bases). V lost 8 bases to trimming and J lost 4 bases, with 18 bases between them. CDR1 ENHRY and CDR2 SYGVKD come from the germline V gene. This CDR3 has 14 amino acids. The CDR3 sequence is CAIAPGGAKYEQYF. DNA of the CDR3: TGTGCCATCGCCCCCGGAGGGGCTAAGTACGAGCAGTACTTC.

The CDR3 loop is CASSEMGGGYTF. CDR3 DNA: TGTGCCAGCAGTGAAATGGGCGGGGGCTACACCTTC. The chain recombines TRBV6-1 with TRBJ1-2; no clear D. Germline V gives CDR1 MNHNS, CDR2 SASEGT. This CDR3 spans 12 amino acids. V lost 2 bases, J lost 8 bases, and 9 bases lay in between.

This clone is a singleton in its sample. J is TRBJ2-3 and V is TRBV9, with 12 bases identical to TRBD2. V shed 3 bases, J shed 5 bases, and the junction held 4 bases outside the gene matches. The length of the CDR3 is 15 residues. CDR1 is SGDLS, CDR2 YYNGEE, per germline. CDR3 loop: CASSGGTSGQDTQYF. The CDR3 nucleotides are TGTGCCAGCAGCGGGGGGACTAGCGGGCAAGATACGCAGTATTTT.

The CDR3 bases are TGTGCCAGCAGTTTATTCAGGGGCCAGCCCCAGCATTTT. This translates into CASSLFRGQPQHF. The gene calls are TRBV12-3 or TRBV12-4 and TRBJ1-5; a weak D match, TRBD1 (6 bases). V was trimmed by 2 bases and J by 7 bases, leaving 9 bases between them. The CDR3 runs 13 residues.

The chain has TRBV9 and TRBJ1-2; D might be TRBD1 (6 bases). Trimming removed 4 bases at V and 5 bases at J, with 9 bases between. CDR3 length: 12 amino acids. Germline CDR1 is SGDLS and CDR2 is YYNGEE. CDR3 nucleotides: TGTGCCAGCAGCCCTGGACAGTATGGCTACACCTTC. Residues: CASSPGQYGYTF.

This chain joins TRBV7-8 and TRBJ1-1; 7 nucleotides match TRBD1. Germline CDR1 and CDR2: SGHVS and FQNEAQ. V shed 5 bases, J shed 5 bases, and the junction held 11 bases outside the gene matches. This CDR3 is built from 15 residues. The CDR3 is CASSRVGGAGTEAFF. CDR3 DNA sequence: TGTGCCAGCAGCCGAGTAGGGGGCGCGGGAACTGAAGCTTTCTTT.

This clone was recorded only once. The CDR3 nucleotides read TGTGCCACCAGGTCCTCGGGACAGGGATATCAGCCCCAGCATTTT. Protein sequence: CATRSSGQGYQPQHF. V gene TRBV24-1 combines with J gene TRBJ1-5, with 9 bases fitting TRBD1. Looked up from germline, CDR1 is KGHDR and CDR2 is SFDVKD. Unmatched junction bases numbered 8, after V lost 7 bases and J lost 5 bases. This CDR3 region has 15 residues.

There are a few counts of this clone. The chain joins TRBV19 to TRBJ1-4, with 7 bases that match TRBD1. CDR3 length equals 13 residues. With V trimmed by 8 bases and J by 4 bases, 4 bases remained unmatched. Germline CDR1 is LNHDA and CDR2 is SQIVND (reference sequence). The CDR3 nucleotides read TGTGCCAGTTCGGGACAGTTTAATGAAAAACTGTTTTTT. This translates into CASSGQFNEKLFF.

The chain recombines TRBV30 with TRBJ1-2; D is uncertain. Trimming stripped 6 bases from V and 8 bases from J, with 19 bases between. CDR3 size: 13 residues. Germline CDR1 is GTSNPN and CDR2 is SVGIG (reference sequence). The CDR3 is CACIQSLKSGYTF. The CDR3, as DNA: TGTGCCTGCATACAATCCTTGAAATCCGGCTACACCTTC.

The CDR3 coding sequence is TGTGCCAGCTCCGCGGCAGCCGCTGAAGCTTTCTTT. The encoded protein is CASSAAAAEAFF. V and J are TRBV21-1 and TRBJ1-1. TRBV21-1 is flagged as a pseudogene. This CDR3 contains 12 residues.

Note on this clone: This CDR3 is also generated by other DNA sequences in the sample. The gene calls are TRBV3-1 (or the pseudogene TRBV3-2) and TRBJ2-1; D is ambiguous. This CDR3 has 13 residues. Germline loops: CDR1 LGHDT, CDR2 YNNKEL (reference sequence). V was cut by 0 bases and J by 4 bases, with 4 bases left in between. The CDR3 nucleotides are TGTGCCAGCAGCCAAGACCGTTACAATGAGCAGTTCTTC. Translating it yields CASSQDRYNEQFF.

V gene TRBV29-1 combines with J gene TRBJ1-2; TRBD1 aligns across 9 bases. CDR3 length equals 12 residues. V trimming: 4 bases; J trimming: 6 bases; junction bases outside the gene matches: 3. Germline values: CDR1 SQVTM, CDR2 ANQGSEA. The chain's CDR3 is CSVGRTGDGYTF. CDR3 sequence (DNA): TGCAGCGTTGGGAGGACAGGGGATGGCTACACCTTC.

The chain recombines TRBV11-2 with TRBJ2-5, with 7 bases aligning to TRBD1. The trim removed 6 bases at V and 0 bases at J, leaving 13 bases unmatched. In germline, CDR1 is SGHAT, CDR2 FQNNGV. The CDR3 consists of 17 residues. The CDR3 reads CASRTLGGSTYQETQYF. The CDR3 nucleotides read TGTGCCAGCAGGACTCTAGGGGGCAGTACCTACCAAGAGACCCAGTACTTC.

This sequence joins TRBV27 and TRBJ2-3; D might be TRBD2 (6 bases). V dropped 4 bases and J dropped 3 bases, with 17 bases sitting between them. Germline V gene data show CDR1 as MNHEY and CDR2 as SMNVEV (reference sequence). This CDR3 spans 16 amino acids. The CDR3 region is CASSSRDPGVTDTQYF. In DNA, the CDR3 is TGTGCCAGCAGTTCCCGGGATCCGGGAGTTACAGATACGCAGTATTTT.

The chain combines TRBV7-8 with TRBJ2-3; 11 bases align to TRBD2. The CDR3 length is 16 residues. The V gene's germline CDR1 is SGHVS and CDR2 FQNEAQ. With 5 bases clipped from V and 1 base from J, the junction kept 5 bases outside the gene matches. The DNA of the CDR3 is TGTGCCAGCAGCGCCCTTAGCGGGGGGGGCACAGATACGCAGTATTTT. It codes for CASSALSGGGTDTQYF.

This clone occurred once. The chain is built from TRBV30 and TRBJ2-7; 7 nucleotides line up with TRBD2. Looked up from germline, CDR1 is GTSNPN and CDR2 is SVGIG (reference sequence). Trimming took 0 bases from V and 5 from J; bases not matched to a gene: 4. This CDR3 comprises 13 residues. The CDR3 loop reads CAWSVHGGNEQYF. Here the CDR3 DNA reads TGTGCCTGGAGTGTACACGGGGGGAACGAGCAGTACTTC.

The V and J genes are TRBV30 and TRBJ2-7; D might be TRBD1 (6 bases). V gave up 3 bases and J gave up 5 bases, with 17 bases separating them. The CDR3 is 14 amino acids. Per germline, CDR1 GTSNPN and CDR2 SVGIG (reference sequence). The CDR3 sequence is CAWSDTGFTHEQYF. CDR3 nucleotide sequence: TGTGCCTGGAGCGATACAGGGTTTACGCACGAGCAGTACTTC.

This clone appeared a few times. CDR3 protein: CASSYPGTGASYEQYF. CDR3 in DNA: TGTGCCAGCAGCTACCCCGGGACAGGGGCCTCCTACGAGCAGTACTTC. The chain couples TRBV5-8 to TRBJ2-7; 10 bases agree with TRBD1. The CDR3 runs 16 residues. Looked up from germline, CDR1 is SGHTS and CDR2 is YDEGEE. J lost 0 bases, V lost 3 bases, and 6 bases had no gene match.

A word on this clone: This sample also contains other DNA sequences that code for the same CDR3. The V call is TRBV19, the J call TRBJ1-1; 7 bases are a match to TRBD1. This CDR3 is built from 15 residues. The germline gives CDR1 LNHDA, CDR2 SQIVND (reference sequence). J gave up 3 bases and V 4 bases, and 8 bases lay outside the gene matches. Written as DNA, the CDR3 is TGTGCCAGTAGTAGGCAGGGGGACGGGGACACTGAAGCTTTCTTT. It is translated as CASSRQGDGDTEAFF.

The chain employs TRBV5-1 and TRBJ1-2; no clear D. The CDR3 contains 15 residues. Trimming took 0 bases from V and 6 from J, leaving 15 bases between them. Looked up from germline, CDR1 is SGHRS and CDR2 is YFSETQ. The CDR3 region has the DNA TGCGCCAGCAGCTTGGATGATGCAGGTCGTAATGGCTACACCTTC. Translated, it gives CASSLDDAGRNGYTF.

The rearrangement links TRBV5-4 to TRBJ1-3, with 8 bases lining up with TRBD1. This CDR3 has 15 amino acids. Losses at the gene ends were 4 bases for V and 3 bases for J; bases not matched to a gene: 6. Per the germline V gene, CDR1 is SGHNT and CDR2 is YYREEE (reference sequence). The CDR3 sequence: CASSAQGAHGNTIYF. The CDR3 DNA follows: TGTGCCAGCAGCGCCCAGGGGGCGCATGGAAACACCATATATTTT.

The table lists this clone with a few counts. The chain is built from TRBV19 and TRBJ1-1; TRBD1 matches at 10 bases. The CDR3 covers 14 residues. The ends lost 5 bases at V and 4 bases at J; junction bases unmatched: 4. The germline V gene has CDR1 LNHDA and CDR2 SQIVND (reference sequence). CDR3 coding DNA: TGTGCCAGTAGTCTCCGGGACAGGGGCACTGAAGCTTTCTTT. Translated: CASSLRDRGTEAFF.

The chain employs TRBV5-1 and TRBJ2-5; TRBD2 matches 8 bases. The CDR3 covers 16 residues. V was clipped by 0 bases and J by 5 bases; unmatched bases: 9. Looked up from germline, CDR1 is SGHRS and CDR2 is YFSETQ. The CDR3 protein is CASSLVTGLVGETQYF. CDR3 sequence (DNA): TGCGCCAGCAGCTTGGTCACGGGACTAGTTGGGGAGACCCAGTACTTC.

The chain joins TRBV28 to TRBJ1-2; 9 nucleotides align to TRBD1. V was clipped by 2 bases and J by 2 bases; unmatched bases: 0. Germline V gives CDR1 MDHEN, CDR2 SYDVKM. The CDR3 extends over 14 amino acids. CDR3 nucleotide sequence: TGTGCCAGCAGTTTAGGACAGGGGAACTATGGCTACACCTTC. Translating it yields CASSLGQGNYGYTF.

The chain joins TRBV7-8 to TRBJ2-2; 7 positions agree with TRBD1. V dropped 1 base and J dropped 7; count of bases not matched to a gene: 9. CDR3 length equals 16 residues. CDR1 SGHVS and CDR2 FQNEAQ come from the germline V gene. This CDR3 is CASSLETGLEHGELFF. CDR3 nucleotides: TGTGCCAGCAGCTTAGAGACAGGGCTCGAACACGGGGAGCTGTTTTTT.

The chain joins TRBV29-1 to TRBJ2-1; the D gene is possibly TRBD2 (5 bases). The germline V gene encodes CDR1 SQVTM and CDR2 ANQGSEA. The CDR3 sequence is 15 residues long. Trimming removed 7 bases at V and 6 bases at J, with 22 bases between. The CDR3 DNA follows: TGCAGCGCTTGCCGAGGGCTTTCGCTATGCAATGAGCAGTTCTTC. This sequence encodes CSACRGLSLCNEQFF.

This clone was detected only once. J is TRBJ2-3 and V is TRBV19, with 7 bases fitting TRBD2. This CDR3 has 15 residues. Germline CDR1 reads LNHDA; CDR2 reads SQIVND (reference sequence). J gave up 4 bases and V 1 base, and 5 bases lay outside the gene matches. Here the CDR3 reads CASSIGVSGADTQYF. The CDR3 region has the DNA TGTGCCAGTAGTATAGGTGTCAGCGGGGCAGATACGCAGTATTTT.

This CDR3 reads CASSERRESGGTIYF. CDR3 nucleotide sequence: TGTGCCAGCAGTGAACGGAGAGAAAGCGGAGGCACCATATATTTT. The J gene is TRBJ1-3, the V gene TRBV25-1; the D is unclear. This CDR3 comprises 15 residues. Trimming shortened V by 2 bases and J by 9 bases, and 17 bases separated the two germline ends. Germline CDR1 is MGHDK and CDR2 is SYGVNS.